This TCR beta chain emerged from a study of OX40 agonist ivuxolimab in advanced cancers. The study, taken as a whole, reports: Compared with CD4+, CD8+ T cells on average had more expanded clones.

In the case of this clone: Its antigen is unknown.

The germline V and J ends were trimmed by 5 bases and 6 bases, with 17 bases remaining between them. CDR1 and CDR2 (germline): SGHVS, FQNEAQ. The CDR3 sequence is 15 residues long. Measured with immunoSEQ multiplex PCR; TCRdb has only the in-frame clones, and not every one. The table lists about 51,000 clones, 65% to 85% of them singletons. The gene calls are TRBV7-8 and TRBJ2-1; D is possibly TRBD2 (5 bases). The source of this sequence is an adult with an advanced solid tumor such as melanoma, head and neck, liver or kidney cancer. This sample comprised CD4+ or CD8+ T cells sorted from blood, obtained in a trial of the OX40 agonist ivuxolimab. The CDR3, as DNA: TGTGCCAGCAGCCCCCTGCGGACTGGGCTCAATGAGCAGTTCTTC. Its translation is CASSPLRTGLNEQFF.